This T cell receptor beta chain was recovered during a study of shared clonotypes between healthy human individuals. Overall study: CD4 naive and CD4 memory each took three plates per donor, while CD8 naive took two and CD8 memory one.

This CDR3 is built from 16 residues. Per germline, CDR1 SSHAT and CDR2 FNYEAQ (reference sequence). Several immunoSEQ plates held equal portions of the genomic DNA taken from each subset. Per the study methods: Junction-only immunoSEQ sequences carried no quality scores, so filtering differed. Generated by immunoSEQ multiplex PCR, the TCRdb table keeps only in-frame clones and is missing some. V and J calls and clone size are as listed in that table; D and trimming were resolved from the DNA. Of 2,500,000 or so clones detected, around nine tenths appear once; the ten largest clones hold over 0.12%. Comments on this clone: Its specificity is unknown. The junction shows a germline mismatch at one end, possibly a read error.

Broader study findings: In contrast to clonotypes shared by all four donors, non-shared clonotypes had lower generation probabilities.

Material for sequencing was naive CD4+ T cells sorted from blood. Subset: CD45RA+ positively selected. This clonotype originated in a man between 18 and 29 years old in good health. The chain joins TRBV7-7 to TRBJ2-3; TRBD2 is a possible D gene (6 bases). The CDR3, as DNA: TGTGCTAGCAGCTTAGGGGTTAGCGGAAATGCAGATACGCAGTATTTT. Protein product: CASSLGVSGNADTQYF.